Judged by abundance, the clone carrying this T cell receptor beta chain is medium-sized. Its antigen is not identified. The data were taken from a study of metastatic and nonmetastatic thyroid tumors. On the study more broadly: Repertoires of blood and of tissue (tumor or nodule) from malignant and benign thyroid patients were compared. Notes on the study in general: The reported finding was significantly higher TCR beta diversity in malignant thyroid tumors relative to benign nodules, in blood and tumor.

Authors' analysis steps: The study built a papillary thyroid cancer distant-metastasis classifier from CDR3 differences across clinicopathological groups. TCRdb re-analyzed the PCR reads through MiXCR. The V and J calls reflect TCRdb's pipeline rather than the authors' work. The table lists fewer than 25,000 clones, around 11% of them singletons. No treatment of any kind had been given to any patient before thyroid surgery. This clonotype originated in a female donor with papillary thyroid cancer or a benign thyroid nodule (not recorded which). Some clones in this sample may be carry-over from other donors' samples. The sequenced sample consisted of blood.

The DNA for the CDR3 is TGCGCCAGCAGGCCCGGGGTGGACAATGAGCAGTTCTTC. This sequence encodes CASRPGVDNEQFF. This sequence joins TRBV10-1 and TRBJ2-1, with D maybe TRBD2 (5 bases). The V and J ends lost 6 bases and 5 bases respectively, with 11 bases between them. Germline lookup yields CDR1 WNHNN and CDR2 SYGVQD (reference sequence). This CDR3 has 13 amino acids.